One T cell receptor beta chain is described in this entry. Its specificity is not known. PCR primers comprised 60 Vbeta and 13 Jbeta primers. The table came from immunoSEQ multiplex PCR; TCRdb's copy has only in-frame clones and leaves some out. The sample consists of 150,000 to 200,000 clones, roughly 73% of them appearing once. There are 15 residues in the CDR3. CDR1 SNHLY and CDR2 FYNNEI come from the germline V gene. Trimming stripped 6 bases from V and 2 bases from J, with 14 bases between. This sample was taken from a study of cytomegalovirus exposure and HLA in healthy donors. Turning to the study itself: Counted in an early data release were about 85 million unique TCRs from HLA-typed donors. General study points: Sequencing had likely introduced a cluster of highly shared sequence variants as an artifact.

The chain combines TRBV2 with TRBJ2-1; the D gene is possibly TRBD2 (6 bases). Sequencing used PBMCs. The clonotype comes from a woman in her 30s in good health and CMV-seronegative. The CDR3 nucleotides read TGTGCCAGCAGGGGCGGCGGGGCCCCCTACAATGAGCAGTTCTTC. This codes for CASRGGGAPYNEQFF.